This is a list of T cell receptor beta chains from one sample in a study of cytomegalovirus exposure and HLA in healthy donors. Sequenced by immunoSEQ multiplex PCR; TCRdb stores in-frame clones only, minus some. The table records over 150,000 clones, under 90% of them present only once. Input material: PBMCs. The source is a woman younger than 35 in good health and CMV-seropositive. Both conserved end residues are part of each CDR3. D genes are given only for firm matches. Rows give clone size only sometimes, using once, few, many, or a class for an expanded clone.

abundance	len	j_gene	v_gene	d_gene	CDR3nt	CDR3aa
NA	11	TRBJ1-2	TRBV20-1	NA	TGCAGTGCTACAACAGGAGATGGCTACACCTTC	CSATTGDGYTF
once	13	TRBJ2-1	TRBV11-3	NA	TGTGCCAGCAGCCCAGGGACTGAGTTTGAGCAGTTCTTC	CASSPGTEFEQFF
many	14	TRBJ1-1	TRBV29-1	NA	TGCAGCGCAATGGAAGACCCGGGTGTGACTGAAGCTTTCTTT	CSAMEDPGVTEAFF
NA	14	TRBJ2-5	TRBV27	NA	TGTGCCAGCAGGTTACGGGACTCCCAAGAGACCCAGTACTTC	CASRLRDSQETQYF
NA	14	TRBJ2-7	TRBV11-2	TRBD2	TGTGCCAGCAGCTTCGGGACTAAAAGGTACGAGCAGTACTTC	CASSFGTKRYEQYF
NA	15	TRBJ2-7	TRBV7-9	NA	TGTGCCAGCAGCCCGCTTGGCGGGGCCACCTACGAGCAGTACTTC	CASSPLGGATYEQYF
NA	12	TRBJ2-7	TRBV5-4	NA	TGTGCCAGCAGCTTGGACTACTACGAGCAGTACTTC	CASSLDYYEQYF
NA	13	TRBJ1-1	TRBV30	TRBD1	TGTGCCTACCGGACAGGGGGCGGAACTGAAGCTTTCTTT	CAYRTGGGTEAFF
NA	19	TRBJ2-3	TRBV11-2	TRBD1	TGTGCCAGCAGCTTAGTATACTCGGCGAGACAGGGGACCACAGATACGCAGTATTTT	CASSLVYSARQGTTDTQYF
few	16	TRBJ2-7	TRBV5-1	TRBD2	TGCGCCAGCAGCCGGACCGGGACTAGCCTCTCCTACGAGCAGTACTTC	CASSRTGTSLSYEQYF
NA	13	TRBJ1-4	TRBV11-3	NA	TGTGCCACTGCGGACAGCCTTAATGAAAAACTGTTTTTT	CATADSLNEKLFF
NA	15	TRBJ1-5	TRBV5-1	TRBD1	TGCGCCAGCAGCACCGGACAGGGGGGCAATCAGCCCCAGCATTTT	CASSTGQGGNQPQHF
NA	15	TRBJ2-2	TRBV7-2	NA	TGTGCCAGCAACATGGACTTCGCTCGTCCCGGGGAGCTGTTTTTT	CASNMDFARPGELFF
NA	15	TRBJ2-1	TRBV9	NA	TGTGCCAGCAGCGTAGCCCTGAACACCTACAATGAGCAGTTCTTC	CASSVALNTYNEQFF
NA	12	TRBJ1-5	TRBV7-9	NA	TGTGCCGCCGGGGGGTCGGATCAGCCCCAGCATTTT	CAAGGSDQPQHF
NA	16	TRBJ1-1	TRBV15	NA	TGTGCCACCAGCAGAGATCAACCGAGCTTAAACACTGAAGCTTTCTTT	CATSRDQPSLNTEAFF
NA	15	TRBJ2-7	TRBV7-2	TRBD2	TGTGCCAGCAGCCTCACTCTAGCGGGAGGGCTCGAGCAGTACTTC	CASSLTLAGGLEQYF
NA	13	TRBJ2-7	TRBV29-1	NA	TGCAGCGTTGGGCTAGCGTACTCCTACGAGCAGTACTTC	CSVGLAYSYEQYF
NA	15	TRBJ2-7	TRBV10-2	TRBD2	TGCGCCAGCAGAGGGACTAGCGGGAGAACCTACGAGCAGTACTTC	CASRGTSGRTYEQYF
once	12	TRBJ2-7	TRBV6-5	NA	TGTGCCAGCATAGCGGCATCCTACGAGCAGTACTTC	CASIAASYEQYF
NA	15	TRBJ1-2	TRBV9	TRBD1	TGTGCCAGCAGCGCTTTGGACAGGGGGTCCTATGGCTACACCTTC	CASSALDRGSYGYTF
NA	14	TRBJ1-5	TRBV7-8	NA	TGTGCCAGCAGTTCTTTCCGTAGCAATCAGCCCCAGCATTTT	CASSSFRSNQPQHF
NA	14	TRBJ2-7	TRBV10-3	TRBD2	TGTGCCATCAGGGGAGCTAGCGGTACCTACGAGCAGTACTTC	CAIRGASGTYEQYF
NA	15	TRBJ2-7	TRBV6-4	TRBD2	TGTGCCAGCAGTCTCCGGGCGGGAGGGCCCTACGAGCAGTACTTC	CASSLRAGGPYEQYF
NA	16	TRBJ1-1	TRBV10-3	NA	TGTGCCATCAGTGAGTCGAGTCCGGGTTTGAACACTGAAGCTTTCTTT	CAISESSPGLNTEAFF
once	16	TRBJ2-5	TRBV5-1	TRBD1	TGCGCCAGCAGCTTCGGACAGGTCGGGTGGCAAGAGACCCAGTACTTC	CASSFGQVGWQETQYF
NA	14	TRBJ2-7	TRBV21-1	NA	TGTGCCAGCAGCACAGGTGTATCGTCCTACGAGCAGTACTTC	CASSTGVSSYEQYF
NA	18	TRBJ2-1	TRBV27	TRBD2	TGTGCCAGCAGTTTAGATTTCGGGACTAGCGGGGTAATCAATGAGCAGTTCTTC	CASSLDFGTSGVINEQFF
NA	12	TRBJ1-1	TRBV6-5	TRBD1	TGTGCCAGCATAGGGACAGGTGGAGGGGCTTTCTTT	CASIGTGGGAFF
NA	13	TRBJ1-1	TRBV6-4	NA	TGTGCCAGCAGTGTGGAGCTAAATTCTGAAGCTTTCTTT	CASSVELNSEAFF
NA	12	TRBJ1-1	TRBV15	NA	TGTGCCACGAGCATCGGGGGACGTCCGTCTTTCTTT	CATSIGGRPSFF
NA	13	TRBJ1-5	TRBV30	NA	TGTGCCTGGAGTGTGGCGGGGGCTCAGCCCCAGCATTTT	CAWSVAGAQPQHF
few	14	TRBJ1-2	TRBV2	NA	TGTGCCAGCACGAGACAGACAGCTAACTATGGCTACACCTTC	CASTRQTANYGYTF
NA	15	TRBJ1-5	TRBV2	NA	TGTGCCAGCAGTCTACAGGGTTCGGGGAGTCAGCCCCAGCATTTT	CASSLQGSGSQPQHF
NA	17	TRBJ1-5	TRBV27	TRBD1	TGTGCCAGCAGTTTATCTTTCTTGGCAGGGGGCGGGCAGCCCCAGCATTTT	CASSLSFLAGGGQPQHF